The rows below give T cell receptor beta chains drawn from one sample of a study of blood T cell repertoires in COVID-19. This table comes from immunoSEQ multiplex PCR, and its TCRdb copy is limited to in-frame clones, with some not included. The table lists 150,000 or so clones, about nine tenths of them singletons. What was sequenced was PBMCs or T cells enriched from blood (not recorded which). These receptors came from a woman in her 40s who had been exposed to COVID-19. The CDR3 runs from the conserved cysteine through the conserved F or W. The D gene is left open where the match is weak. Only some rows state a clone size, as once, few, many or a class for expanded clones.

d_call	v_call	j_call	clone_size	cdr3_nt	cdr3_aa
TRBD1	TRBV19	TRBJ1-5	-	TGTGCCAGTAGTTCGGGACAGGGGCTCGGCAATCAGCCCCAGCATTTT	CASSSGQGLGNQPQHF
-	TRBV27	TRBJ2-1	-	TGTGCCAGCCAGATGGGGCCCCTTTACAATGAGCAGTTCTTC	CASQMGPLYNEQFF
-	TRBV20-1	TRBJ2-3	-	TGCAGTGCTAGTCAGGCGGGGACTAGCACAGATACGCAGTATTTT	CSASQAGTSTDTQYF
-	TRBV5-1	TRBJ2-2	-	TGCGCCAGCGCTCTCAGAGGCACCGGGGAGCTGTTTTTT	CASALRGTGELFF
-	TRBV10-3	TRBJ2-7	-	TGTGCCTTAGGGCAGGGGAGCTCCTACGAGCAGTACTTC	CALGQGSSYEQYF
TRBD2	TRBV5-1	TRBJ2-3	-	TGCGCCAGCAGCTTGGGGTCTAGCGGGGATGCAGATACGCAGTATTTT	CASSLGSSGDADTQYF
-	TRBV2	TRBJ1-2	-	TGTGCCAGCAGTGAAGTGAACAGTAGAATAGACGGCTACACCTTC	CASSEVNSRIDGYTF
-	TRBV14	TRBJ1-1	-	TGTGCCAGCAGCCAAGATTTAAGGTTATATAGAGGCACCACCGGTATAGCAGCTTTCTTT	CASSQDLRLYRGTTGIAAFF
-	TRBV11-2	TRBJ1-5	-	TGTGCCAGCAGCTCCTCCCGCAATCAGCCCCAGCATTTT	CASSSSRNQPQHF
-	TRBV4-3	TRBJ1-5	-	TGCGCCAGCAGCCAAGAACGGAGGGTCAATCAGCCCCAGCATTTT	CASSQERRVNQPQHF
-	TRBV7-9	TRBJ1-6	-	TGTGCCAGCAGTATTGAGGGGGGGGGTTCACCCCTCCACTTT	CASSIEGGGSPLHF
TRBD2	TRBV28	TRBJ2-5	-	TGTGCCAGCAGCATGACTAGCGGGAGGGGTGCAAAACAAGAGACCCAGTACTTC	CASSMTSGRGAKQETQYF
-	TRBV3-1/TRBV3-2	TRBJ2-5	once	TGTGCCAGCAGCCCCGGGGGAGGAGGAGAGACCCAGTACTTC	CASSPGGGGETQYF
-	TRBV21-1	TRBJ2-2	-	TGTGCCAGCAGCAAAGGAGTTCAGGGGGTAATCACCGGGGAGCTGTTTTTT	CASSKGVQGVITGELFF
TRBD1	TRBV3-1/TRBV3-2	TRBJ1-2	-	TGTGCCAGCAGGCATTTTGGACAGGGGGCACCTCCGAACTATGGCTACACCTTC	CASRHFGQGAPPNYGYTF
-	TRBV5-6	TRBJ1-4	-	TGTGCCAGCAGCCAAGGACAGTATAATGAAAAACTGTTTTTT	CASSQGQYNEKLFF
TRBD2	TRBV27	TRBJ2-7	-	TGTGCCAGCTGCCGGACTAGCGGCAGCTCCTACGAGCAGTACTTC	CASCRTSGSSYEQYF
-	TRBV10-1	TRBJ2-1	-	TGCGCCAGCAGTGAAAAGCTTGAATACAATGAGCAGTTCTTC	CASSEKLEYNEQFF
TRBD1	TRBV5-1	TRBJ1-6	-	TGCGCCAGCAGCATCGGACAGGGAGAGAGGTCACCCCTCCACTTT	CASSIGQGERSPLHF
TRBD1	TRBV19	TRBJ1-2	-	TGTGCCAGTAGTATAGACGACAGGGGGAACTATGGCTACACCTTC	CASSIDDRGNYGYTF
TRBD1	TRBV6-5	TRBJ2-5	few	TGTGCCAGCAGTTACTCGCCGCCGGACAGGGCAGAGACCCAGTACTTC	CASSYSPPDRAETQYF
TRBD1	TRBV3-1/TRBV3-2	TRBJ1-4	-	TGTGCCAGCAGCCCCGGACAGGGGAGAGAAAAACTGTTTTTT	CASSPGQGREKLFF
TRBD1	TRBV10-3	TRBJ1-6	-	TGTGCCATCAGTGACACAGGGGGGATGAATTCACCCCTCCACTTT	CAISDTGGMNSPLHF
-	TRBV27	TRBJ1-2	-	TGTGCCAGCAGGGGGCAGGGCTATGGCTACACCTTC	CASRGQGYGYTF
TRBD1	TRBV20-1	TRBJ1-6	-	TGCAGTGCAAAGACAGGGTGGGCCCTCCACTTT	CSAKTGWALHF
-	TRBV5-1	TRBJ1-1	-	TGCGCCAGCAGCCCCGTCGGGGAGGGCACTGAAGCTTTCTTT	CASSPVGEGTEAFF
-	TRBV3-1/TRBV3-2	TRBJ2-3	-	TGTGCCAGCAGCCAAGATAATGGCGGGGTCACAGATACGCAGTATTTT	CASSQDNGGVTDTQYF
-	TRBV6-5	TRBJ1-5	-	TGTGCCAGCAGAGACGGGAGCAATCAGCCCCAGCATTTT	CASRDGSNQPQHF
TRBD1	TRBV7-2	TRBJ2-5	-	TGTGCCAGCAGCTTTGTCCGGGACAGGGGAGAGACCCAGTACTTC	CASSFVRDRGETQYF
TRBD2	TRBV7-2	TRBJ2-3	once	TGTGCCAGCAGCTTAGCGGGGACTAGTGAATATACGCAGTATTTT	CASSLAGTSEYTQYF
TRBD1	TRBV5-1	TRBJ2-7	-	TGCGCCAGCAGCTTTTTTTTGGACCCCGGGACAGGGGGTTACGAGCAGTACTTC	CASSFFLDPGTGGYEQYF
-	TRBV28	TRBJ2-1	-	TGTGCCAGCAGTTTTAGCGGTAACAATGAGCAGTTCTTC	CASSFSGNNEQFF
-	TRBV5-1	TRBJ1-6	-	TGCGCCAGCAGCTTACTACCCGAGGAGCTTGTCCACTTT	CASSLLPEELVHF
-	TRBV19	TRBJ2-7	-	TGTGCCAGTAGTTCCCGCGGGGGACAGGAGGCTACCAGGCAGTACTTC	CASSSRGGQEATRQYF
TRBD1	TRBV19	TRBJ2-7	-	TGTGCCAGTAGTACAAGGACAGGCACCTACGAGCAGTACTTC	CASSTRTGTYEQYF
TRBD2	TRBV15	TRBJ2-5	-	TGTGCCACCAGCAGGGAGGGCGGGGGGGAGACCCAGTACTTC	CATSREGGGETQYF
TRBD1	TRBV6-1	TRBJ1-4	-	TGTGCCAGCAGTGAGTTTAGGGGACAGTGGGAAAAACTGTTTTTT	CASSEFRGQWEKLFF
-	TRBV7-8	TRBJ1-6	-	TGTGCCAGCAGCTTAGACAGGAACTCACCCCTCCACTTT	CASSLDRNSPLHF
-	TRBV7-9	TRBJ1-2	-	TGTGCCAGCTGGGGGGATTCTAACTATGGCTACACCTTC	CASWGDSNYGYTF
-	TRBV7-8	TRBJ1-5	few	TGTGCCAGCAGCTTATCTGGCAATCAGCCCCAGCATTTT	CASSLSGNQPQHF
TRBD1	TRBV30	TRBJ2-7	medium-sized	TGTGCCTGGAGTCCCCAACCCGGACAGGGCTCCTACGAGCAGTACTTC	CAWSPQPGQGSYEQYF
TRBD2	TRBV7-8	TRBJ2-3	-	TGTGCCAGCAGCCAAAGACTAGCCTCAGATACGCAGTATTTT	CASSQRLASDTQYF